The 19 T cell receptor beta chains below come from one sample, sequenced in a study of human T cells and chemical hapten exposure. The sample's time point: patch test 1, 2 weeks after DPC sensitization. Described treatment: therapeutic diphenylcyclopropenone sensitization with weekly scalp DPC. TCRdb used MiXCR to reprocess the RACE reads, holding one entry per CDR3 protein. This sample has roughly 180,000 distinct CDR3 sequences, with approximately 20% found just once. Sequencing was performed on whole blood, taken in connection with sensitization to the hapten diphenylcyclopropenone (DPC). All receptors derive from a woman between 45 and 60 years old with alopecia areata. Some clones in this sample may be carry-over from other donors' samples.

V gene TRBV20-1 combines with J gene TRBJ1-3; 7 nucleotides line up with TRBD1. From germline, CDR1 is DFQATT and CDR2 SNEGSKA (reference sequence). The junction had 7 bases not matched to a gene; V was cut back by 5 bases and J by 6 bases. The CDR3 spans 13 residues. The CDR3 protein is CSAVRGQSNTIYF. The DNA for the CDR3 is TGCAGTGCTGTAAGGGGACAGTCAAACACCATATATTTT.

This clonotype was recorded only once. At one boundary the junction diverges from the germline segment, which might be a read error. The chain combines TRBV2 with TRBJ2-1; D gene uncertain. The germline CDR1 and CDR2 sequences are SNHLY and FYNNEI. The CDR3 is 16 amino acids. CDR3 in DNA: TGTGCCAGCAGAGACGGACGGCCATACTCCCACAATGAGCAGTTCTTC. Encoded protein: CASRDGRPYSHNEQFF.

This clonotype was seen a handful of times. The chain couples TRBV12-3 or TRBV12-4 to TRBJ2-2, with D tentatively TRBD1 (6 bases). V lost 2 bases and J lost 3, with 10 bases in between. The CDR3 is 15 amino acids. The chain's CDR3 is CASSLQGSDTGELFF. CDR3 bases: TGTGCCAGCAGTTTACAGGGGTCGGACACCGGGGAGCTGTTTTTT.

The chain has TRBV5-4 and TRBJ1-5; 8 bases agree with TRBD1. This CDR3 region has 21 residues. Unmatched junction bases numbered 21, after V lost 2 bases and J lost 2 bases. CDR1 and CDR2 from the germline V gene are SGHNT and YYREEE (reference sequence). Here the CDR3 reads CASSFNVKMREDRAGNQPQHF. CDR3 DNA: TGTGCCAGCAGCTTTAATGTAAAGATGAGGGAGGACAGGGCAGGCAATCAGCCCCAGCATTTT.

A word on this clonotype: A junction end diverges from the germline sequence, so it may reflect a read error. The chain employs TRBV11-2 and TRBJ2-4, with D unclear. This CDR3 spans 14 amino acids. Per the germline V gene, CDR1 is SGHAT and CDR2 is FQNNGV. CDR3 sequence (DNA): TGTGTCAGCAGCAGTCGATTAGCCAAAAACATTCAGTACTTC. Amino acid sequence: CVSSSRLAKNIQYF.

This clonotype has more than one count but fewer than ten. The chain carries TRBV15 and TRBJ2-1, with 8 bases lining up with TRBD1. Germline loops: CDR1 LNHNV, CDR2 YYDKDF (reference sequence). The CDR3 spans 15 residues. Unmatched junction bases numbered 11, after V lost 5 bases and J lost 8 bases. The CDR3 nucleotides are TGTGCCACCAGCGATCCGGGACAGGTTCTCGATGAGCAGTTCTTC. Translation gives CATSDPGQVLDEQFF.

The gene calls are TRBV27 and TRBJ2-7; the D is unclear. The CDR3 spans 14 residues. In germline, CDR1 is MNHEY, CDR2 SMNVEV (reference sequence). V was trimmed by 5 bases and J by 1 base, leaving 12 bases between them. The CDR3 loop is CASSPRRLSYEQYF. The CDR3 bases are TGTGCCAGCAGTCCCCGCAGGCTTTCCTACGAGCAGTACTTC.

V is TRBV15 and J is TRBJ2-7; TRBD1 matches 11 bases. The V segment lost 3 bases and the J segment 5 bases; nucleotides outside the gene matches: 21. CDR3 length: 20 residues. Germline V CDR1 and CDR2: LNHNV, YYDKDF (reference sequence). The CDR3 loop is CATSRPPVGTTPGQGDEQYF. The CDR3 DNA is TGTGCCACCAGCAGGCCTCCCGTCGGAACGACTCCGGGACAGGGGGACGAGCAGTACTTC. Using reference TRBV15 and TRBJ2-7 for the parts outside the CDR3, the full variable domain is DAMVIQNPRYQVTQFGKPVTLSCSQTLNHNVMYWYQQKSSQAPKLLFHYYDKDFNNEADTPDNFQSRRPNTSFCFLDIRSPGLGDTAMYLCATSRPPVGTTPGQGDEQYFGPGTRLTVT.

This clonotype was seen more than once but under ten times. V gene TRBV4-2 combines with J gene TRBJ2-3; 14 bases match TRBD2. The V and J ends lost 2 bases and 3 bases, in that order; junction bases with no gene match: 4. CDR1 LGHNA and CDR2 YNFKEQ come from the germline V gene. The CDR3 sequence is 17 residues long. The CDR3 sequence: CASSQRLAGGLTDTQYF. The CDR3 nucleotides are TGTGCCAGCAGCCAACGACTAGCGGGAGGGCTTACAGATACGCAGTATTTT.

The V gene is TRBV12-3 or TRBV12-4, the J gene TRBJ1-6, with no clear D. Trimming cost V 5 bases and J 8 bases, with 10 bases left between them. CDR3 length: 13 residues. CDR3 coding DNA: TGTGCCAGCAGTCCTGGGCGAGATTCACCCCTCCACTTT. Encoded protein: CASSPGRDSPLHF.

The V and J genes are TRBV11-2 and TRBJ1-4; possible D gene TRBD1, 5 bases. Per the germline V gene, CDR1 is SGHAT and CDR2 is FQNNGV. Trimming took off 7 bases at V and 1 base at J, with 16 bases between the two ends. The CDR3 runs 16 residues. The CDR3 spells CASTTAGRITNEKLFF. For the CDR3, the DNA is TGTGCCAGCACCACAGCAGGGAGAATAACTAATGAAAAACTGTTTTTT.

This clonotype was seen repeatedly, ten times or more. The chain has TRBV7-2 and TRBJ2-5; D gene unclear. V was clipped by 5 bases and J by 4 bases, with 11 bases between them. In germline, CDR1 is SGHTA, CDR2 FQGNSA. The CDR3 sequence is 13 residues long. In nucleotides, the CDR3 is TGTGCCAGCAGCCCAGTCCCCCCAGAGACCCAGTACTTC. Translation: CASSPVPPETQYF. The full variable domain, in which reference TRBV7-2 and TRBJ2-5 provide the parts outside the CDR3, is GAGVSQSPSNKVTEKGKDVELRCDPISGHTALYWYRQSLGQGLEFLIYFQGNSAPDKSGLPSDRFSAERTGGSVSTLTIQRTQQEDSAVYLCASSPVPPETQYFGPGTRLLVL.

Regarding this clonotype: Germline and junction disagree at one end, which may indicate a read error. J is TRBJ2-5 and V is TRBV20-1, with TRBD1 matching 7 bases. From germline, CDR1 is DFQATT and CDR2 SNEGSKA (reference sequence). The CDR3 is 13 residues long. CDR3 coding DNA: TGCAGTGCTAGCAGACAGGGCCAAGGGACCCAGTACTTC. Amino acid sequence: CSASRQGQGTQYF.

V gene TRBV27 combines with J gene TRBJ2-1, with unresolved D. Germline loops: CDR1 MNHEY, CDR2 SMNVEV (reference sequence). The V gene lost 1 base and the J gene lost 5 bases, with 6 bases spanning the gap. This CDR3 has 13 amino acids. CDR3 residues: CASSLFPNNEQFF. In DNA, the CDR3 is TGTGCCAGCAGTTTATTCCCTAACAATGAGCAGTTCTTC.

This clonotype was seen many times. The chain joins TRBV5-1 to TRBJ2-3; D is unclear. V was cut by 3 bases and J by 2 bases, with 7 bases left in between. The CDR3 has 13 residues. In germline, CDR1 is SGHRS, CDR2 YFSETQ. CDR3 coding DNA: TGCGCCAGCAGCTCAGGACCCACAGATACGCAGTATTTT. It translates to CASSSGPTDTQYF.

This clonotype was recorded only once. The J gene is TRBJ2-2, the V gene TRBV12-3 or TRBV12-4, with unresolved D. Trimming shortened V by 5 bases and J by 6 bases, and 13 bases separated the two germline ends. This CDR3 region has 14 residues. CDR3 protein: CASSRAPGAGELFF. CDR3 nucleotide sequence: TGTGCCAGCAGTCGTGCGCCGGGCGCCGGGGAGCTGTTTTTT.

Only a few counts were recorded for this clonotype. The rearrangement joins TRBV5-6 to TRBJ2-1; 7 bases agree with TRBD1. This CDR3 spans 14 amino acids. Trimming took 4 bases from V and 8 from J; bases not matched to a gene: 9. In germline, CDR1 is SGHDT, CDR2 YYEEEE. The chain's CDR3 is CASSPRTGGDEQFF. The CDR3 DNA is TGTGCCAGCAGCCCTAGGACAGGTGGGGATGAGCAGTTCTTC.

Only a few counts were recorded for this clonotype. The chain uses TRBV20-1 and TRBJ2-7, with 14 nucleotides matching TRBD2. CDR3 length: 15 amino acids. V was clipped by 5 bases and J by 3 bases; unmatched bases: 6. Germline V gives CDR1 DFQATT, CDR2 SNEGSKA (reference sequence). CDR3 residues: CSAPGTSGSNYEQYF. The CDR3 DNA reads TGCAGTGCTCCCGGGACTAGCGGGAGTAACTACGAGCAGTACTTC.

V usage is TRBV5-1 and J usage is TRBJ2-2; 7 bases map to TRBD1. The CDR3 covers 15 residues. Germline V gene data show CDR1 as SGHRS and CDR2 as YFSETQ. J gave up 0 bases and V 4 bases, and 3 bases lay outside the gene matches. CDR3 loop: CASSPTGTNTGELFF. In nucleotides, the CDR3 is TGCGCCAGCAGCCCGACAGGGACGAACACCGGGGAGCTGTTTTTT.